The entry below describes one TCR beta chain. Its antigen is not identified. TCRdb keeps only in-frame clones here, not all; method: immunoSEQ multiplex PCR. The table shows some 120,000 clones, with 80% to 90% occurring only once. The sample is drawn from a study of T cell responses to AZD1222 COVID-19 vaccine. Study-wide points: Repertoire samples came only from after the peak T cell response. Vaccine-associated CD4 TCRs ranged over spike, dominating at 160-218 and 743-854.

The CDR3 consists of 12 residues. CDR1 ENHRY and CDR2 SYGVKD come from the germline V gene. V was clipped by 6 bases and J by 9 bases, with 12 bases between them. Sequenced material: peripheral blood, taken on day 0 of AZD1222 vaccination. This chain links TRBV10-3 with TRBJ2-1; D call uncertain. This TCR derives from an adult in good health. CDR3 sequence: CAIRGRTGEQFF. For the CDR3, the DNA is TGTGCCATCAGGGGCAGGACGGGTGAGCAGTTCTTC.